This T cell receptor beta chain is from a study of beta chain features in type 1 diabetes. The CDR3 covers 17 residues. The V gene end was trimmed by 3 bases and the J gene end by 0 bases; junction bases not matched to a gene: 6. The germline CDR1 and CDR2 sequences are SGDLS and YYNGEE. A note on this clone: The antigen is unknown.

General study results and limits: TCRB CDR3 length was moderately but significantly reduced in all four CD4+ subsets of Type 1 diabetes patients.

The study reverse transcribed the entire isolated RNA, so it sequenced expressed TCRB transcripts. Assay used: immunoSEQ multiplex PCR; TCRdb lists only in-frame clones, some missing. The sample yields roughly 280,000 clones, about 24% seen once. Stem cell-like memory, regulatory, central memory and naive CD4+ cells were sorted via CD45RO/CCR7/CD25/CD127/CD95/CD27. The genes are TRBV9 and TRBJ2-6, with 7 positions matching TRBD1. The specimen was naive CD4+ T cells from blood. This TCR derives from a woman aged 30 to 39 with type 1 diabetes. The CDR3 spells CASSETGQGSGANVLTF. The CDR3, as DNA: TGTGCCAGCAGCGAGACAGGGCAGGGCTCTGGGGCCAACGTCCTGACTTTC.